This T cell receptor (beta chain) appears in the sequencing data of a study of blood T cell repertoires in COVID-19. The assay was immunoSEQ multiplex PCR, and TCRdb's table has in-frame clones only and misses some. The sample carries about 71,000 clones, 88% recorded once. The CDR3 has 15 residues. Germline V gives CDR1 MNHNY, CDR2 SVGAGI (reference sequence). Germline trimming cut 5 bases from V and 4 bases from J; bases unmatched to any gene: 10. This clonotype originated in a human donor in a cohort sampled during active COVID-19. V is TRBV6-6 and J is TRBJ1-2; TRBD1 matches 7 bases. Sequencing input: peripheral blood. Here the CDR3 reads CASSPWNTGAYGYTF. The CDR3 DNA follows: TGTGCCAGCAGTCCTTGGAATACAGGGGCCTATGGCTACACCTTC.